This T cell receptor beta chain was profiled in a study of HIV-infected patients and healthy controls. Study findings and constraints: Compared with controls, mean Gini indices were significantly raised in HIV-infected repertoires, possibly indicating oligoclonality.

Whole blood was used without fractionation, so all unsorted peripheral T cells were included. Two fifths of the ten uninfected healthy control donors were sampled twice, about twelve weeks apart. Germline V gene sequence: CDR1 SGDLS, CDR2 YYNGEE. The CDR3 is 16 residues long. Trimming shortened V by 3 bases and J by 0 bases, and 13 bases separated the two germline ends. cDNA was made from about 480 ng RNA using alpha and beta constant primers. Separate chain-specific third strand synthesis with multiplexing indices produced the alpha and beta libraries. TCRdb reprocessed the 5' RACE reads with MiXCR, giving one entry per CDR3 protein. The table includes around 16,000 distinct CDR3 sequences, 9.4% detected once. Many counts were recorded for this clonotype. Antigen: not known.

The sequenced sample consisted of blood. This receptor was identified in an adult in good health. This chain links TRBV9 with TRBJ2-1; no clear D. The CDR3 loop reads CASSAIPWSSYNEQFF. The CDR3 DNA sequence: TGTGCCAGCAGCGCGATTCCCTGGAGCTCCTACAATGAGCAGTTCTTC.